Listed below are T cell receptor beta chains from one sample, sequenced in a study of radiotherapy plus CTLA-4 blockade in lung cancer. Clones were sequenced by immunoSEQ multiplex PCR, and TCRdb holds only the in-frame ones, with some missing. The sample lists roughly 93,000 clones, roughly 80% occurring once. The sequencing here drew on peripheral blood, taken from a patient treated with radiotherapy plus ipilimumab. These receptors were collected from a human donor with non-small cell lung cancer who had a partial response to radiotherapy plus ipilimumab. The CDR3 runs from the conserved cysteine through the conserved F or W. The D gene is left open where the match is weak. A row's size may be missing; if present it is once, few, many or a size class.

V	D	J	size	CDR3	DNA
TRBV5-4	NA	TRBJ2-5	NA	CASSSPGGWETQYF	TGTGCCAGCAGCTCCCCGGGGGGCTGGGAGACCCAGTACTTC
TRBV7-9	TRBD1	TRBJ1-1	NA	CASSSGTGGGTSTEAFF	TGTGCCAGCAGCTCCGGGACAGGGGGCGGGACGAGCACTGAAGCTTTCTTT
TRBV7-2	NA	TRBJ2-3	NA	CASRAHTDTQYF	TGTGCCAGCAGGGCCCACACAGATACGCAGTATTTT
TRBV29-1	NA	TRBJ2-7	few	CSVSTSTWEQYF	TGCAGCGTTTCGACTTCTACTTGGGAGCAGTACTTC
TRBV21-1	NA	TRBJ2-1	NA	CASSPPGGPHVNEQFF	TGTGCCAGCAGCCCACCCGGAGGACCTCACGTCAATGAGCAGTTCTTC
TRBV18	TRBD1	TRBJ2-7	NA	CASSPGQEVYHEQYF	TGTGCCAGCTCACCAGGACAGGAGGTTTACCACGAGCAGTACTTC
TRBV6-4	TRBD2	TRBJ2-1	NA	CASSEYSGRAYNEQFF	TGTGCCAGCAGTGAATATAGCGGGAGGGCCTACAATGAGCAGTTCTTC
TRBV28	TRBD2	TRBJ2-1	NA	CASGLIGTRGNEQFF	TGTGCCAGCGGGCTAATTGGGACTAGGGGCAATGAGCAGTTCTTC
TRBV28	TRBD2	TRBJ2-2	NA	CASSPSGFNTGELFF	TGTGCCAGCAGCCCTAGCGGCTTTAACACCGGGGAGCTGTTTTTT
TRBV21-1	NA	TRBJ2-7	NA	CARKQGIHEQYF	TGTGCCAGAAAACAGGGAATCCACGAGCAGTACTTC
TRBV30	NA	TRBJ2-7	NA	CAWTRPSYEQYF	TGTGCCTGGACTAGACCCTCCTACGAGCAGTACTTC
TRBV6-1	TRBD2	TRBJ2-5	NA	CANSQGLAVQETQYF	TGTGCCAACTCACAGGGACTAGCGGTACAAGAGACCCAGTACTTC
TRBV10-2	NA	TRBJ1-1	NA	CASSESRADTEAFF	TGCGCCAGCAGTGAGTCGCGTGCTGACACTGAAGCTTTCTTT
TRBV28	NA	TRBJ2-2	once	CASSFRQAGTGELFF	TGTGCCAGCAGTTTTCGGCAGGCGGGCACCGGGGAGCTGTTTTTT
TRBV7-2	NA	TRBJ1-1	NA	CASSVTSGGAEAFF	TGTGCCAGCAGCGTTACATCCGGGGGAGCTGAAGCTTTCTTT
TRBV19	NA	TRBJ2-1	NA	CASRESSYNEQFF	TGTGCCAGTAGAGAGAGCTCCTACAATGAGCAGTTCTTC
TRBV6-5	NA	TRBJ1-6	NA	CATKGHDNSPLHF	TGTGCCACTAAGGGGCACGATAATTCACCCCTCCACTTT
TRBV25-1	TRBD1	TRBJ2-3	few	CASSAGGRALGRTDTQYF	TGTGCCAGCAGTGCAGGGGGCAGGGCCCTCGGCCGAACAGATACGCAGTATTTT
TRBV2	NA	TRBJ2-7	NA	CASSDGGRRSYEQYF	TGTGCCAGCAGTGACGGGGGACGACGGTCCTACGAGCAGTACTTC
TRBV11-2	NA	TRBJ1-3	NA	CASSVYRNTIYF	TGTGCCAGCAGTGTTTACAGAAACACCATATATTTT
TRBV28	NA	TRBJ2-3	once	CASSSSREDTQYF	TGTGCCAGCAGTTCTTCCCGCGAGGATACGCAGTATTTT
TRBV7-3	NA	TRBJ1-1	NA	CASSLIGEAEAFF	TGTGCCAGCAGCTTAATCGGGGAGGCCGAAGCTTTCTTT
TRBV18	TRBD1	TRBJ2-5	NA	CASSPGQGAPLTQYF	TGTGCCAGCTCACCGGGACAGGGGGCACCATTGACCCAGTACTTC
TRBV5-4	TRBD2	TRBJ2-5	few	CASSHGSGRRGQETQYF	TGTGCCAGCAGCCATGGGAGCGGGAGGCGTGGGCAAGAGACCCAGTACTTC
TRBV4-1	TRBD1	TRBJ1-1	once	CASSLGTGIPEAFF	TGCGCCAGCAGCTTGGGGACAGGTATCCCTGAAGCTTTCTTT